The 26 T cell receptor beta chains in this list originate from one sample, sequenced in a study of blood T cell repertoires in COVID-19. The protocol was immunoSEQ multiplex PCR, while the TCRdb copy is restricted to in-frame clones and leaves out a portion. This table has about 52,000 clones, 65% to 85% appearing once. Sequencing input: peripheral blood. These receptors were collected from an elderly man with COVID-19, enrolled during active disease.

The chain joins TRBV7-9 to TRBJ2-3; 13 bases fit TRBD2. Germline CDR1 and CDR2: SEHNR and FQNEAQ (reference sequence). There are 14 residues in the CDR3. V lost 5 bases, J lost 8 bases, and 4 bases stayed unmatched. For the CDR3, the DNA is TGTGCCAGCAGCCGGACTAGCGGGGGTGGTACGCAGTATTTT. This codes for CASSRTSGGGTQYF.

The chain links TRBV19 to TRBJ2-2, with D perhaps matching TRBD1 (5 bases). This CDR3 has 14 amino acids. Germline V lookup: CDR1 LNHDA, CDR2 SQIVND (reference sequence). Trimming removed 8 bases at V and 1 base at J, with 11 bases between. CDR3 amino acids: CASGITGNTGELFF. Written as DNA, the CDR3 is TGTGCCAGTGGAATTACAGGGAACACCGGGGAGCTGTTTTTT. Together with reference TRBV19 and TRBJ2-2, the CDR3 gives the full variable domain: DGGITQSPKYLFRKEGQNVTLSCEQNLNHDAMYWYRQDPGQGLRLIYYSQIVNDFQKGDIAEGYSVSREKKESFPLTVTSAQKNPTAFYLCASGITGNTGELFFGEGSRLTVL.

This chain uses TRBV13 with TRBJ2-2, with D perhaps TRBD2 (6 bases). Germline CDR1 and CDR2: PRHDT and FYEKMQ (reference sequence). V dropped 11 bases and J dropped 4 bases, with 17 bases sitting between them. The CDR3 covers 14 residues. CDR3 sequence: CASVLRETTGELFF. The CDR3, as DNA: TGTGCCTCTGTTTTGCGGGAAACCACCGGGGAGCTGTTTTTT.

This chain uses TRBV6-5 with TRBJ2-7; 8 bases are a match to TRBD2. Trimming at V came to 6 bases and at J to 4 bases, leaving 8 bases not matched to a gene. CDR1 and CDR2 (germline): MNHEY, SVGAGI. This CDR3 comprises 14 residues. CDR3 loop: CASSSSGSGYEQYV. CDR3 bases: TGTGCCAGCAGCTCAAGCGGGAGTGGGTACGAGCAGTACGTC.

V usage is TRBV21-1 and J usage is TRBJ2-7; the D segment call TRBD1 is taken from the table without a DNA check. TRBV21-1 is classified as a pseudogene. The CDR3 runs to 15 residues. CDR3 nucleotide sequence: TGTGCCAGCAGCAAAGATGGAAAGGGGGCGGGCGAGCAGTACGTC. Translating gives CASSKDGKGAGEQYV.

The CDR3 coding sequence is TGTGCCAGCAGTAAGGACAGCTACGAGCAGTACTTC. Its translation is CASSKDSYEQYF. The chain combines TRBV27 with TRBJ2-7, with TRBD1 as a possible D gene (6 bases). This CDR3 has 12 residues. Trimming left V 5 bases short and J 3 bases short, with 8 bases between. Germline CDR1 MNHEY, CDR2 SMNVEV (reference sequence).

This chain uses TRBV13 with TRBJ2-1, with 7 bases aligning to TRBD1. The CDR3 has 14 residues. Germline V gives CDR1 PRHDT, CDR2 FYEKMQ (reference sequence). With V trimmed by 8 bases and J by 4 bases, 8 bases remained unmatched. CDR3 amino acids: CASSQGREYNEQFF. In DNA, the CDR3 is TGTGCCAGCTCACAGGGGCGAGAATACAATGAGCAGTTCTTC.

The J gene is TRBJ1-5, the V gene TRBV24-1; the match to TRBD1 covers 10 bases. The junction had 4 bases not matched to a gene; V was cut back by 4 bases and J by 2 bases. CDR1 is KGHDR and CDR2 is SFDVKD in the germline V gene. The CDR3 runs 16 residues. The CDR3 is CATSETGTGGNQPQHF. Written as DNA, the CDR3 is TGTGCCACCAGTGAGACCGGGACAGGGGGCAATCAGCCCCAGCATTTT.

The chain is built from TRBV4-1 and TRBJ2-3, with TRBD2 identical over 9 bases. Germline V gene sequence: CDR1 MGHRA, CDR2 YSYEKL. The CDR3 length is 17 residues. J was trimmed by 0 bases and V by 1 base; bases with no gene match: 5. CDR3: CASSQGPSGASTDTQYF. DNA for the CDR3: TGCGCCAGCAGCCAAGGCCCTAGCGGGGCCAGCACAGATACGCAGTATTTT.

This clone was observed a single time. The gene calls are TRBV18 and TRBJ1-2, with unresolved D. Looked up from germline, CDR1 is KGHSH and CDR2 is LQKENI. The CDR3 extends over 15 amino acids. Trimming shortened V by 3 bases and J by 7 bases, and 18 bases separated the two germline ends. The DNA for the CDR3 is TGTGCCAGCTCACCCTTCGGGGTAGGGATGAGTGGCTACACCTTC. Residues: CASSPFGVGMSGYTF. The full variable domain, its missing parts supplied by reference TRBV18 and TRBJ1-2, is NAGVMQNPRHLVRRRGQEARLRCSPMKGHSHVYWYRQLPEEGLKFMVYLQKENIIDESGMPKERFSAEFPKEGPSILRIQQVVRGDSAAYFCASSPFGVGMSGYTFGSGTRLTVV.

The CDR3 reads CASSMRRTGLRGTGELFF. DNA of the CDR3: TGTGCCAGTAGTATGCGGAGGACGGGACTACGTGGCACCGGGGAGCTGTTTTTT. The chain is built from TRBV19 and TRBJ2-2, with TRBD2 matching 7 bases. V trimming: 3 bases; J trimming: 4 bases; junction bases outside the gene matches: 14. CDR1 and CDR2 from the germline V gene are LNHDA and SQIVND (reference sequence). CDR3 length equals 18 residues.

The CDR3 nucleotides are TGTGCCAGCAGTACCCATTCCGGGACAGCGGACTCACCCCTCCACTTT. This sequence encodes CASSTHSGTADSPLHF. J is TRBJ1-6 and V is TRBV27, with 7 bases lining up with TRBD1. The germline CDR1 and CDR2 sequences are MNHEY and SMNVEV (reference sequence). The CDR3 is 16 residues long. The ends lost 5 bases at V and 10 bases at J; junction bases unmatched: 14.

Note on this clone: This may be a read error, as it is one base from a much larger clone. This chain uses TRBV18 with TRBJ1-1; the D gene is possibly TRBD1 (6 bases). The CDR3 covers 15 residues. The ends were cut back, 6 bases at V and 6 bases at J, with 20 bases in the middle. Germline-derived CDR1 and CDR2 are KGHSH and LQKENI. In DNA form, the CDR3 reads TGTGCCAGCTCCCCCGGACAGCGTTCGTCGGCTGAAGCTTTCTTT. This encodes CASSPGQRSSAEAFF. The full variable domain, its missing parts supplied by reference TRBV18 and TRBJ1-1, is NAGVMQNPRHLVRRRGQEARLRCSPMKGHSHVYWYRQLPEEGLKFMVYLQKENIIDESGMPKERFSAEFPKEGPSILRIQQVVRGDSAAYFCASSPGQRSSAEAFFGQGTRLTVV.

The chain employs TRBV7-2 and TRBJ2-5; TRBD2 is a possible D gene (5 bases). This CDR3 has 16 amino acids. V was shortened by 2 bases and J by 1 base, with 14 bases between the two germline ends. Germline V gene data show CDR1 as SGHTA and CDR2 as FQGNSA. The DNA of the CDR3 is TGTGCCAGCAGCTTATCCGCCCCAGGAGGCCAAGAGACCCAGTACTTC. It specifies CASSLSAPGGQETQYF.

This chain uses TRBV3-1 (or the pseudogene TRBV3-2) with TRBJ1-1; D perhaps matches TRBD1 (5 bases). The CDR3 covers 14 residues. Germline values: CDR1 LGHDT, CDR2 YNNKEL (reference sequence). Trimming pared 4 bases from V and 3 bases from J, leaving 12 bases between. In DNA, the CDR3 is TGTGCCAGCAGCCTCAGTAAAGGGGACACTGAAGCTTTCTTT. This codes for CASSLSKGDTEAFF.

The chain employs TRBV9 and TRBJ1-2, with TRBD1 identical over 8 bases. The CDR3 is 14 amino acids. V dropped 2 bases and J dropped 8; count of bases not matched to a gene: 8. Germline CDR1 SGDLS, CDR2 YYNGEE. CDR3 coding DNA: TGTGCCAGCAGCGTCGGACAGGGTAGATGGGGCTACACCTTC. Encoded protein: CASSVGQGRWGYTF.

In this sample, this clone turned up once. This sequence joins TRBV19 and TRBJ2-4; perhaps TRBD1 as D (5 bases). Germline V lookup: CDR1 LNHDA, CDR2 SQIVND (reference sequence). V was clipped by 5 bases and J by 3 bases, with 14 bases between them. This CDR3 comprises 15 residues. The CDR3 region is CASSPRQRDKNIQYF. The CDR3 bases are TGTGCCAGTAGTCCGCGACAGAGAGACAAAAACATTCAGTACTTC.

The V gene is TRBV2, the J gene TRBJ2-7; TRBD1 aligns across 7 bases. CDR1 and CDR2 (germline): SNHLY, FYNNEI. V trimming: 6 bases; J trimming: 0 bases; junction bases outside the gene matches: 8. The CDR3 spans 15 residues. The CDR3 DNA reads as TGTGCCAGCAGCGTCCCGGACAGGTCCTCCTACGAGCAGTACTTC. Translated, it gives CASSVPDRSSYEQYF.

This clone was seen just once. The chain joins TRBV6-5 to TRBJ1-1; weak D call: TRBD1 (6 bases). CDR3 length: 13 amino acids. Germline loops: CDR1 MNHEY, CDR2 SVGAGI. V was pared by 5 bases and J by 4 bases, with 11 bases between. CDR3 amino acids: CASSKTGITEAFF. The DNA of the CDR3 is TGTGCCAGCAGTAAAACAGGGATCACTGAAGCTTTCTTT.

This chain links TRBV5-6 with TRBJ1-1; 9 positions agree with TRBD1. CDR1 and CDR2 from the germline V gene are SGHDT and YYEEEE. The CDR3 is made up of 13 amino acids. V lost 0 bases, J lost 8 bases, and 2 bases stayed unmatched. CDR3 DNA: TGTGCCAGCAGCTTGGGGACAGGGGAAGAAGCTTTCTTT. Amino acid sequence: CASSLGTGEEAFF.

The chain carries TRBV13 and TRBJ1-1; 7 bases are shared with TRBD1. The CDR3 runs 13 residues. Germline loops: CDR1 PRHDT, CDR2 FYEKMQ (reference sequence). J lost 4 bases, V lost 6 bases, and 5 bases had no gene match. CDR3 DNA: TGTGCCAGCAGTCCACAGGGGATCACTGAAGCTTTCTTT. Amino acid sequence: CASSPQGITEAFF.

The chain employs TRBV5-5 and TRBJ2-7; the D gene is possibly TRBD2 (5 bases). This CDR3 has 13 residues. The germline V gene has CDR1 SGHKS and CDR2 YYEKEE (reference sequence). Trimming pared 0 bases from V and 2 bases from J, leaving 6 bases between. CDR3 amino acids: CASSLETTYEQYV. CDR3 sequence (DNA): TGTGCCAGCAGCTTGGAGACTACCTACGAGCAGTACGTC.

The V gene is TRBV7-2, the J gene TRBJ1-1, with 8 nucleotides matching TRBD1. This CDR3 has 16 amino acids. J gave up 3 bases and V 1 base, and 7 bases lay outside the gene matches. The germline gives CDR1 SGHTA, CDR2 FQGNSA. The CDR3 protein is CASSLGRTGRYTEAFF. In nucleotides, the CDR3 is TGTGCCAGCAGCTTAGGCAGGACAGGGAGATACACTGAAGCTTTCTTT.

This clone was observed a single time. The chain couples TRBV30 to TRBJ1-1, with D maybe TRBD1 (5 bases). The CDR3 is made up of 13 amino acids. Trimming removed 0 bases from V and 4 bases from J, with 9 bases in between. Germline assignment: CDR1 GTSNPN and CDR2 SVGIG (reference sequence). CDR3 nucleotides: TGTGCCTGGAGTGTCGGCGGGGGCACTGAAGCTTTCTTT. Its protein product is CAWSVGGGTEAFF.

J is TRBJ1-5 and V is TRBV6-1, with TRBD1 matching over 9 bases. V trimming: 4 bases; J trimming: 1 base; junction bases outside the gene matches: 5. Germline CDR1 and CDR2: MNHNS and SASEGT. The CDR3 extends over 16 amino acids. Here the CDR3 DNA reads TGTGCCAGCAGTGCTCCGGGACAGGGAAGCAATCAGCCCCAGCATTTT. It yields the protein CASSAPGQGSNQPQHF.

This chain's CDR3 is CASSLFFSGSYVYEQYF. CDR3 DNA sequence: TGTGCCAGCAGTTTATTCTTTAGCGGTTCCTACGTCTACGAGCAGTACTTC. This rearrangement joins TRBV27 to TRBJ2-7; D might be TRBD2 (6 bases). The CDR3 length is 17 residues. V dropped 1 base and J dropped 3 bases, with 19 bases sitting between them. CDR1 MNHEY and CDR2 SMNVEV come from the germline V gene (reference sequence).